Here is one T cell receptor beta chain with its context. This specimen comes from a study of blood T cell repertoires in COVID-19. Study overall: Some COVID-19 samples were acute and others convalescent; all came from the United States, Italy and Spain. Sample material is recorded as cDNA or gDNA derived from T cells, B-cell-depleted T cells, or PBMCs.

The ends were cut back, 5 bases at V and 5 bases at J, with 14 bases in the middle. Germline V gene data show CDR1 as SGHRS and CDR2 as YFSETQ. CDR3 length equals 14 residues. Original data processing: By means of reference gene primer amplification, nucleated cell counts were estimated. Libraries were prepared by immunoSEQ multiplex PCR; TCRdb keeps only in-frame clonotypes and omits some of them. V, J and clone size reflect that table, while D and trimming were determined from the DNA. The profile shows 35,000 to 45,000 clones, roughly 88% of them singletons. The TCR sequence derives from a human donor in a cohort sampled during active COVID-19. The gene calls are TRBV5-1 and TRBJ2-1; D is perhaps TRBD1 (6 bases). The specimen was peripheral blood. The CDR3 is CASRKQGFHNEQFF. CDR3 coding DNA: TGCGCCAGCAGAAAACAGGGATTCCACAATGAGCAGTTCTTC.